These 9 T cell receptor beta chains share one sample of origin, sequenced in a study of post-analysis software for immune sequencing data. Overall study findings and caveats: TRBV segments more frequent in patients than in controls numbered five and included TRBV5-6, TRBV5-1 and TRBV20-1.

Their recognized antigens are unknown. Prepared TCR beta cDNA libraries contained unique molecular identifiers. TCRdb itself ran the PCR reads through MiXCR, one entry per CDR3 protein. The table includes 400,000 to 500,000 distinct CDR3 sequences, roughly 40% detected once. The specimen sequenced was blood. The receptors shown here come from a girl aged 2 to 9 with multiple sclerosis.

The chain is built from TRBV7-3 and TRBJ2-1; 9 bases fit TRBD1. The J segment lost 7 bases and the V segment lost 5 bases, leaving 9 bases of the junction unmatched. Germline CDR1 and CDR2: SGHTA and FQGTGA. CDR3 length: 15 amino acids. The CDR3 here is CASSPRDRDRNEQFF. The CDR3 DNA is TGTGCCAGCAGCCCACGGGACAGGGATCGTAATGAGCAGTTCTTC.

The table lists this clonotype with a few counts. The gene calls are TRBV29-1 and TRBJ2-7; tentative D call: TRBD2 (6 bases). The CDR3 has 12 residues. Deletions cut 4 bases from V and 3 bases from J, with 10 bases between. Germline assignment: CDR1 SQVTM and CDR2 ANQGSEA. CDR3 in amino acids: CSVVRRGYEQYF. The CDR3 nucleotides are TGCAGCGTTGTCCGGAGGGGCTACGAGCAGTACTTC.

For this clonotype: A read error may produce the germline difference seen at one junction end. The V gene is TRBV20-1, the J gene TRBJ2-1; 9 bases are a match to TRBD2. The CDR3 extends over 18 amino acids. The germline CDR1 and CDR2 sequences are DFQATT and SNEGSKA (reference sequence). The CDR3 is CSARASGTSLWAYNEQFF. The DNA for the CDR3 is TGCAGTGCTAGAGCGTCAGGGACTAGCCTATGGGCTTACAACGAGCAGTTCTTC.

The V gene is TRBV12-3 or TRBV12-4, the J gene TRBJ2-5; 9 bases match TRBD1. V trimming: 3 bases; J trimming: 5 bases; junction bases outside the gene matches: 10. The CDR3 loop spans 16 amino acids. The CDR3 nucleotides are TGTGCCAGCAGTTTTCAACAGGGGGCGCCGGGGGAGACCCAGTACTTC. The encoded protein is CASSFQQGAPGETQYF.

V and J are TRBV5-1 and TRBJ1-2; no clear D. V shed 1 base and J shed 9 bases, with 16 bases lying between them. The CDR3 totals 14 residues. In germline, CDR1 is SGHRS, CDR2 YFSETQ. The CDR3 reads CASSLRVDYYSYTF. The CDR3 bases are TGCGCCAGCAGCTTGAGGGTGGACTATTATAGCTACACCTTC.

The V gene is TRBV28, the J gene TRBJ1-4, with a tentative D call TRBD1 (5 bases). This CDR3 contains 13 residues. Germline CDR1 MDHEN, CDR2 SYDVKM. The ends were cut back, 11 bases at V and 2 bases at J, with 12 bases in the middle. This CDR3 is CAGGDGTNEKLFF. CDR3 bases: TGTGCCGGGGGGGATGGGACTAATGAAAAACTGTTTTTT.

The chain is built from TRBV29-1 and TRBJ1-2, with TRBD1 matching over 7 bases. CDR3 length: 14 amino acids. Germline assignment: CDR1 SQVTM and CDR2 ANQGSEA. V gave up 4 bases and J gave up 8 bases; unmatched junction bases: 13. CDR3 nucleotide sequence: TGCAGCGTTGGCGACAGGGAGGCTCCCCCCGGCTACACCTTC. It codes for CSVGDREAPPGYTF.

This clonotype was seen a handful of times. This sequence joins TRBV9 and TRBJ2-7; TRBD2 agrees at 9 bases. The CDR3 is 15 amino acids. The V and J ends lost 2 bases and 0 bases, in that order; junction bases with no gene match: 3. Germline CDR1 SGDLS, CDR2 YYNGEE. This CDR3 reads CASSVSGGNSYEQYF. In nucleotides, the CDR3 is TGTGCCAGCAGCGTTAGCGGGGGAAACTCCTACGAGCAGTACTTC.

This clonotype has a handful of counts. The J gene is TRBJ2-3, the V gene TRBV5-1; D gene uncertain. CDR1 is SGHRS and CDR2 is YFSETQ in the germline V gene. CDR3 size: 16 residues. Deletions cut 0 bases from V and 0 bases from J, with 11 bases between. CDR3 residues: CASSLGNPISTDTQYF. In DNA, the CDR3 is TGCGCCAGCAGCTTGGGGAACCCAATAAGCACAGATACGCAGTATTTT.